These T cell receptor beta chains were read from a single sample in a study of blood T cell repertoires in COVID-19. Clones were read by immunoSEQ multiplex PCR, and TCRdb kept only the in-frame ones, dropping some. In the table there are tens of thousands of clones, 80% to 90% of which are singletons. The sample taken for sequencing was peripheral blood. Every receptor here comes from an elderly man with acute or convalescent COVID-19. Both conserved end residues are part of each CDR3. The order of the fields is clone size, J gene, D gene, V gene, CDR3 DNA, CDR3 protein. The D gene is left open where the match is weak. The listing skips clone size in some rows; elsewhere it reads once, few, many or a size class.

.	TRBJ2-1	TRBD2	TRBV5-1	TGCGCCAGCAGCTTGGAACCTGGCGGGAGAATCTATGAGCAGTTCTTC	CASSLEPGGRIYEQFF
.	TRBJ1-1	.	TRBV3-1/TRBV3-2	TGTGCCAGCAGCCAACACAGGAGTAGGTTTCCTGAAGCTTTCTTT	CASSQHRSRFPEAFF
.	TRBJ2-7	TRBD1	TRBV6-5	TGTGCCAGCAGTTCCCGGGACAGGGTCTACGAGCAGTACTTC	CASSSRDRVYEQYF
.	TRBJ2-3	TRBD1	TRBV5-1	TGCGCCAGCAGCCCCGGGACAGGGGCGGGGTACACAGATACGCAGTATTTT	CASSPGTGAGYTDTQYF
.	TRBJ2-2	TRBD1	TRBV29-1	TGCAGCGTTGAGGGGACAGGGAACCGCCTGGGGACCGGGGAGCTGTTTTTT	CSVEGTGNRLGTGELFF
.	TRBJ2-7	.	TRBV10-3	TGTGCCATCAGTGAGGCAGACTATGGCGAGCAGTACTTC	CAISEADYGEQYF
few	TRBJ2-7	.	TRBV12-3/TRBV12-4	TGTGCCAGCAGTTTCCAGGTATACGAGCAGTACTTC	CASSFQVYEQYF
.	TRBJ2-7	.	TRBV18	TGTGCCAGCTCACCCGGGGGGCACTACGAGCAGTACTTC	CASSPGGHYEQYF
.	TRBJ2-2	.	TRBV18	TGTGCCAGCTCGTTAGCCCCCGCGAACACCGGGGAGCTGTTTTTT	CASSLAPANTGELFF
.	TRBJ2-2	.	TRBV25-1	TGTGCCAGCAGTGCCAGGTACACCGGGGAGCTGTTTTTT	CASSARYTGELFF
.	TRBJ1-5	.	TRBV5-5	TGTGCCAGCAGCTTGGGCCCCGGGAAAGGCAATCAGCCCCAGCATTTT	CASSLGPGKGNQPQHF
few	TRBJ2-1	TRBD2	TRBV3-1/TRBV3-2	TGTGCCAGCAGCCAACTAGCGGGGGGGCGCGATGAGCAGTTCTTC	CASSQLAGGRDEQFF
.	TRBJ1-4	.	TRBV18	TGTGCCAGCTCACCAAGGCTAGGCGAAAATGAAAAACTGTTTTTT	CASSPRLGENEKLFF
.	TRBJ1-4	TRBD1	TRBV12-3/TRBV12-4	TGTGCCAGCAGGACAGGGGAAAATGAAAAACTGTTTTTT	CASRTGENEKLFF
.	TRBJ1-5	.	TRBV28	TGTGCCAGCACCCTGGCTAGGAATAGCAATCAGCCCCAGCATTTT	CASTLARNSNQPQHF
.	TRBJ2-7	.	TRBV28	TGTGCCAGTTTGGACACCGTCTCCTACGAGCAGTACTTC	CASLDTVSYEQYF
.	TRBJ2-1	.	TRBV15	TGTGCCACCAGCAGAGATCGACTAGTGAATAATGAGCAGTTCTTC	CATSRDRLVNNEQFF
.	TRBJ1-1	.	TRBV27	TGTGCCAGCACCCAAGGGCCCGAGGGCACTGAAGCTTTCTTT	CASTQGPEGTEAFF
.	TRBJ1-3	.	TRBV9	TGTGCCAGCAGCGTAGGGCAGGGGCCCATATATTTT	CASSVGQGPIYF
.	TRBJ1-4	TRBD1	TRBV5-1	TGCGCCAGCAGGATGAGACAGGGGAATTTCGCAACTAATGAAAAACTGTTTTTT	CASRMRQGNFATNEKLFF
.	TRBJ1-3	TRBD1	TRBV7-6	TGTGCCAGCAGCCAAAGACAGGGCTCAGGAAACACCATATATTTT	CASSQRQGSGNTIYF
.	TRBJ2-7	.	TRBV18	TGTGCCAGCTCACCGGAACTAAGCTCCTACGAGCAGTACTTC	CASSPELSSYEQYF
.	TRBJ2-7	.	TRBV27	TGTGCCAGCAGTTTACCTAACAGGTTTTCCGAGCAGTACTTC	CASSLPNRFSEQYF
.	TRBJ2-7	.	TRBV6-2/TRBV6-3	TGTGCCAGCAGTCCGAGAGGGGGAGCCGAGCAGTACTTC	CASSPRGGAEQYF
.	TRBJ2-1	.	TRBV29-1	TGCAGCGTCCCCGAAGGGGGTAGCTCCTACAATGAGCAGTTCTTC	CSVPEGGSSYNEQFF
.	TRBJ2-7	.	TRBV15	TGTGCCACCAGCAGAGCACAGGGTTTGGGGGAGCAGTACTTC	CATSRAQGLGEQYF
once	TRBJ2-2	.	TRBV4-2	TGTGCCAGCAGCCAGAAGGGACTTTACACCGGGGAGCTGTTTTTT	CASSQKGLYTGELFF
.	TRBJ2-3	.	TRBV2	TGTGCCAGCAGGGACCGGGACATTTACACAGATACGCAGTATTTT	CASRDRDIYTDTQYF
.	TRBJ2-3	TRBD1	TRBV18	TGTGCCAGCTCACCCCCGGGACAGGGGGGCACAGATACGCAGTATTTT	CASSPPGQGGTDTQYF
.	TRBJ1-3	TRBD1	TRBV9	TGTGCCAGCAGCCCACGTCCCGGGACAGGGTGGGGAAACACCATATATTTT	CASSPRPGTGWGNTIYF
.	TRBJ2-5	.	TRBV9	TGTGCCAGCAGCGTAGGGCCAGAAGAGACCCAGTACTTC	CASSVGPEETQYF
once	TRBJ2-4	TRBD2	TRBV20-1	TGCAGCGTCGGGGGGGCGAACATTCAGTACTTC	CSVGGANIQYF
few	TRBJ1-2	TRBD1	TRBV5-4	TGTGCCAGCAGCCCAACTGGACAGGGTGGTAGATATGGCTACACCTTC	CASSPTGQGGRYGYTF
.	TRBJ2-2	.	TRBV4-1	TGCGCCAGCAGCCAAGATTCCGCAGCGCGCACCGGGGAGCTGTTTTTT	CASSQDSAARTGELFF
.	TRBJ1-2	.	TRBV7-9	TGTGCCAGCAGCTTAGTCAGGGGCTATGGCTACACCTTC	CASSLVRGYGYTF
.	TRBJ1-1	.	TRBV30	TGTGCCTGGAGTGATTCAGGTTACACTGAAGCTTTCTTT	CAWSDSGYTEAFF
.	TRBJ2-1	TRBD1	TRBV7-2	TGTGCCAGCAGCTTCTCCAGACAGGGCCAGCAGTTCTTC	CASSFSRQGQQFF
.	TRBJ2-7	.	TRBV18	TGTGCCAGCTCACCACCTGCGGGATTGGGTCAGGAGCAGTACTTC	CASSPPAGLGQEQYF
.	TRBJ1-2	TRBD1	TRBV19	TGTGCCAGTAGTAAAGGGACAGGAAACTATGGCTACACCTTC	CASSKGTGNYGYTF
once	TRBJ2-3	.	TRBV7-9	TGTGCCTGGAGAGGGGGTAGCGGGTACGTGAGCACAGATACGCAGTATTTT	CAWRGGSGYVSTDTQYF
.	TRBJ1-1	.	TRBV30	TGTGCCTGGCGCGCAGGGGCAAACACTGAAGCTTTCTTT	CAWRAGANTEAFF